One and the same sample provided the 29 T cell receptor beta chains below, sequenced in a study of shared clonotypes between healthy human individuals. The repertoire was sequenced with immunoSEQ multiplex PCR; TCRdb's copy has only in-frame clones and lacks some. The sample consists of about 1 million clones, under 80% of them appearing once. Sequencing was done on a sample of memory CD4+ T cells sorted from blood. Subset reported: CD45RA-negative fraction. Receptors originate from a man in his late teens or twenties in good health.

This chain links TRBV7-2 with TRBJ2-5, with 7 bases identical to TRBD1. The CDR3 is made up of 15 amino acids. V shed 1 base and J 9 bases; nucleotides not matched to a gene: 11. Germline CDR1 reads SGHTA; CDR2 reads FQGNSA. CDR3 protein: CASSLGGQRWAAQYF. CDR3 DNA sequence: TGTGCCAGCAGCTTAGGGGGACAGCGTTGGGCGGCCCAGTACTTC.

The V and J genes are TRBV28 and TRBJ1-2; D is ambiguous. This CDR3 region has 12 residues. The V end lost 7 bases, the J end lost 3 bases, and 9 bases lay between the germline ends. Germline V CDR1 and CDR2: MDHEN, SYDVKM. CDR3 in DNA: TGTGCCAGCAAAGTAAACCACTATGGCTACACCTTC. Protein sequence: CASKVNHYGYTF.

This sequence joins TRBV7-6 and TRBJ2-3; TRBD2 matches 8 bases. CDR3 length: 16 amino acids. Germline CDR1 and CDR2: SGHVS and FNYEAQ. With 5 bases clipped from V and 0 bases from J, the junction kept 7 bases outside the gene matches. The CDR3 sequence: CASSGRAGASTDTQYF. In DNA form, the CDR3 reads TGTGCCAGCAGCGGTCGAGCGGGAGCTAGCACAGATACGCAGTATTTT.

The V call is TRBV19, the J call TRBJ2-1; maybe TRBD2 (7 bases). CDR1 and CDR2 from the germline V gene are LNHDA and SQIVND (reference sequence). The V end was cut by 4 bases, the J end by 5 bases, with 18 bases between. The CDR3 is made up of 16 amino acids. Here the CDR3 DNA reads TGTGCCAGTAGTAATGTACGTGGGGGGGCCAACAATGAGCAGTTCTTC. Translation gives CASSNVRGGANNEQFF.

V is TRBV2 and J is TRBJ1-6; D unclear. Germline CDR1 SNHLY, CDR2 FYNNEI. This CDR3 has 12 residues. Trimming took off 6 bases at V and 7 bases at J, with 7 bases between the two ends. CDR3 protein: CASRGGNSPLHF. The CDR3, as DNA: TGTGCCAGCAGGGGAGGGAATTCACCCCTCCACTTT.

The chain is built from TRBV6-5 and TRBJ2-1; 8 bases fit TRBD1. Germline CDR1 and CDR2: MNHEY and SVGAGI. Unmatched junction bases numbered 2, after V lost 3 bases and J lost 1 base. CDR3 length: 15 residues. Here the CDR3 reads CASSYGQGSYNEQFF. In DNA form, the CDR3 reads TGTGCCAGCAGTTATGGACAGGGATCCTACAATGAGCAGTTCTTC.

Concerning this clone: The sample holds other DNA sequences that translate to the same CDR3. The gene calls are TRBV7-2 and TRBJ2-5, with unresolved D. V was pared by 1 base and J by 4 bases, with 4 bases between. The CDR3 covers 12 residues. Germline CDR1 and CDR2: SGHTA and FQGNSA. The CDR3 bases are TGTGCCAGCAGCTTAGTAGGAGAGACCCAGTACTTC. Its protein product is CASSLVGETQYF.

This clone was counted a single time. The chain recombines TRBV28 with TRBJ1-1; D is uncertain. Trimming took 6 bases from V and 4 from J, leaving 12 bases between them. This CDR3 spans 13 amino acids. Germline V gene sequence: CDR1 MDHEN, CDR2 SYDVKM. The CDR3 reads CASRPKYGTEAFF. The CDR3 DNA sequence: TGTGCCAGCAGACCTAAGTATGGCACTGAAGCTTTCTTT.

This clone was seen repeatedly, ten times or more. Different DNA sequences within this sample yield the same CDR3. The genes are TRBV5-1 and TRBJ2-5; 7 bases are shared with TRBD1. CDR3 length: 14 residues. J gave up 1 base and V 0 bases, and 0 bases lay outside the gene matches. CDR1 and CDR2 (germline): SGHRS, YFSETQ. The CDR3 region is CASSLGDSQETQYF. For the CDR3, the DNA is TGCGCCAGCAGCTTGGGGGACAGCCAAGAGACCCAGTACTTC.

The chain carries TRBV9 and TRBJ1-4, with D possibly being TRBD1 (6 bases). Trimming took off 4 bases at V and 4 bases at J, with 14 bases between the two ends. Germline V CDR1 and CDR2: SGDLS, YYNGEE. The CDR3 runs 15 residues. The CDR3 sequence is CASSFQGYGNEKLFF. For the CDR3, the DNA is TGTGCCAGCAGCTTCCAGGGGTACGGTAATGAAAAACTGTTTTTT. Full variable domain (rest looked up from reference TRBV9 and TRBJ1-4): DSGVTQTPKHLITATGQRVTLRCSPRSGDLSVYWYQQSLDQGLQFLIQYYNGEERAKGNILERFSAQQFPDLHSELNLSSLELGDSALYFCASSFQGYGNEKLFFGSGTQLSVL.

J is TRBJ2-2 and V is TRBV19, with 9 bases fitting TRBD1. The junction had 17 bases not matched to a gene; V was cut back by 6 bases and J by 3 bases. CDR1 and CDR2 from the germline V gene are LNHDA and SQIVND (reference sequence). The CDR3 sequence is 19 residues long. CDR3 DNA: TGTGCCAGTAGGGTAACGGGACAGGGTTGGGCCTACGACACCGGGGAGCTGTTTTTT. It translates to CASRVTGQGWAYDTGELFF.

The chain couples TRBV9 to TRBJ2-5; D may be TRBD1 (6 bases). The CDR3 is 13 residues long. CDR1 and CDR2 (germline): SGDLS, YYNGEE. Trimming shortened V by 5 bases and J by 5 bases, and 13 bases separated the two germline ends. The CDR3 is CASSLQGEETQYF. CDR3 nucleotide sequence: TGTGCCAGCAGTTTACAGGGAGAGGAGACCCAGTACTTC.

The rearrangement uses TRBV25-1 and TRBJ2-7; D is possibly TRBD1 or TRBD2 (5 bases each). This CDR3 is 12 amino acids long. From germline, CDR1 is MGHDK and CDR2 SYGVNS. V gave up 7 bases and J gave up 1 base, with 8 bases separating them. This CDR3 reads CASMGVSYEQYF. Here the CDR3 DNA reads TGTGCCAGCATGGGGGTTTCCTACGAGCAGTACTTC.

This rearrangement joins TRBV7-8 to TRBJ1-2; D gene ambiguous. Germline V lookup: CDR1 SGHVS, CDR2 FQNEAQ. The CDR3 extends over 13 amino acids. V was cut by 8 bases and J by 0 bases, with 10 bases left in between. CDR3: CASGFVANYGYTF. CDR3 DNA: TGTGCCAGCGGATTTGTCGCTAACTATGGCTACACCTTC.

The chain combines TRBV27 with TRBJ2-2; D ambiguous. Trimming took 3 bases from V and 0 from J, leaving 8 bases between them. This CDR3 region has 15 residues. The V gene's germline CDR1 is MNHEY and CDR2 SMNVEV (reference sequence). The CDR3 loop reads CASSFRLPNTGELFF. The CDR3 DNA is TGTGCCAGCAGTTTTAGGCTGCCGAACACCGGGGAGCTGTTTTTT.

This rearrangement joins TRBV5-1 to TRBJ2-5; 9 nucleotides agree with TRBD1. V lost 0 bases to trimming and J lost 5 bases; unmatched junction nucleotides: 8. This CDR3 comprises 16 residues. The germline V gene has CDR1 SGHRS and CDR2 YFSETQ. The CDR3 sequence: CASSLVGGQGKETQYF. The CDR3 DNA is TGCGCCAGCAGCTTGGTAGGGGGACAGGGTAAGGAGACCCAGTACTTC.

V and J are TRBV6-1 and TRBJ2-4; 8 nucleotides agree with TRBD1. Germline V CDR1 and CDR2: MNHNS, SASEGT. CDR3 length equals 12 residues. The J segment lost 7 bases and the V segment lost 7 bases, leaving 3 bases of the junction unmatched. The CDR3, as DNA: TGTGCCAGCACCAGGGGGCTGAACATTCAGTACTTC. Residues: CASTRGLNIQYF.

This clone was seen many times. This chain uses TRBV30 with TRBJ1-3; possible D gene TRBD1, 5 bases. From germline, CDR1 is GTSNPN and CDR2 SVGIG (reference sequence). CDR3 size: 14 residues. The V gene lost 0 bases and the J gene lost 2 bases, with 8 bases spanning the gap. The CDR3 DNA reads TGTGCCTGGAGTGTATGGGGGACTGGAAACACCATATATTTT. Amino acid sequence: CAWSVWGTGNTIYF. Full variable domain (rest looked up from reference TRBV30 and TRBJ1-3): SQTIHQWPATLVQPVGSPLSLECTVEGTSNPNLYWYRQAAGRGLQLLFYSVGIGQISSEVPQNLSASRPQDRQFILSSKKLLLSDSGFYLCAWSVWGTGNTIYFGEGSWLTVV.

The chain carries TRBV11-2 and TRBJ1-1, with D perhaps matching TRBD1 (5 bases). Germline lookup yields CDR1 SGHAT and CDR2 FQNNGV. This CDR3 spans 13 amino acids. Trimming took 0 bases from V and 10 from J, leaving 12 bases between them. CDR3 amino acids: CASSLDRVTGAFF. For the CDR3, the DNA is TGTGCCAGCAGCTTAGACAGGGTTACGGGAGCTTTCTTT. The variable domain in full, with the rest retrieved from reference TRBV11-2 and TRBJ1-1, is EAGVAQSPRYKIIEKRQSVAFWCNPISGHATLYWYQQILGQGPKLLIQFQNNGVVDDSQLPKDRFSAERLKGVDSTLKIQPAKLEDSAVYLCASSLDRVTGAFFGQGTRLTVV.

The rearrangement joins TRBV5-1 to TRBJ2-1, with D perhaps matching TRBD2 (6 bases). Between the trimmed V and J ends, which lost 4 bases and 0 bases, there was a span of 8 bases. Germline CDR1 and CDR2: SGHRS and YFSETQ. The CDR3 is 14 residues long. This CDR3 is CASSHGGSYNEQFF. In DNA, the CDR3 is TGCGCCAGCAGCCACGGGGGCTCCTACAATGAGCAGTTCTTC. Combining the CDR3 with reference TRBV5-1 and TRBJ2-1 gives the whole variable domain KAGVTQTPRYLIKTRGQQVTLSCSPISGHRSVSWYQQTPGQGLQFLFEYFSETQRNKGNFPGRFSGRQFSNSRSEMNVSTLELGDSALYLCASSHGGSYNEQFFGPGTRLTVL.

The rearrangement uses TRBV5-1 and TRBJ1-1, with 8 bases aligning to TRBD1. Per the germline V gene, CDR1 is SGHRS and CDR2 is YFSETQ. V shed 3 bases and J 8 bases; nucleotides not matched to a gene: 15. The CDR3 runs 16 residues. The CDR3 DNA follows: TGCGCCAGCAGCTGGGGGACAGGACCGGGTCTGGCCGAAGCTTTCTTT. Its translation: CASSWGTGPGLAEAFF.

The table lists this clone with many counts. The same CDR3 also results from other DNA sequences found in this sample. This rearrangement joins TRBV2 to TRBJ2-1; TRBD2 matches 12 bases. Germline CDR1 is SNHLY and CDR2 is FYNNEI. Trimming at V came to 7 bases and at J to 4 bases, leaving 2 bases not matched to a gene. The CDR3 spans 14 residues. CDR3 in DNA: TGTGCCAGCAAAGGGACTAGCGGGTACAATGAGCAGTTCTTC. It specifies CASKGTSGYNEQFF.

Notes on this clone: Just one base apart from a much larger clone, this may be a read error. At the DNA level, this CDR3 is encoded by other sequences in the same sample as well. The rearrangement joins TRBV28 to TRBJ1-2, with D uncertain. Germline V CDR1 and CDR2: MDHEN, SYDVKM. The V gene lost 1 base and the J gene lost 2 bases, with 2 bases spanning the gap. This CDR3 has 12 amino acids. CDR3 DNA sequence: TGTGCCAGCAGTTTATTCAACTATGGCTACACCTTC. It is translated as CASSLFNYGYTF.

This clone was found once. The rearrangement joins TRBV7-9 to TRBJ1-2, with 7 bases lining up with TRBD1. This CDR3 has 16 residues. J was trimmed by 4 bases and V by 3 bases; bases with no gene match: 11. Looked up from germline, CDR1 is SEHNR and CDR2 is FQNEAQ (reference sequence). In DNA, the CDR3 is TGTGCCAGCAGCTTCGACTACAGGGGCTCGGGCTATGGCTACACCTTC. Translation: CASSFDYRGSGYGYTF. Drawing the rest from reference TRBV7-9 and TRBJ1-2, the complete variable domain is DTGVSQNPRHKITKRGQNVTFRCDPISEHNRLYWYRQTLGQGPEFLTYFQNEAQLEKSRLLSDRFSAERPKGSFSTLEIQRTEQGDSAMYLCASSFDYRGSGYGYTFGSGTRLTVV.

The chain is built from TRBV7-2 and TRBJ1-1, with a tentative D call TRBD1 (6 bases). The CDR3 extends over 14 amino acids. Trimming cost V 5 bases and J 1 base, with 11 bases left between them. Germline V gives CDR1 SGHTA, CDR2 FQGNSA. The CDR3 here is CASSARQANTEAFF. The CDR3, as DNA: TGTGCCAGCAGCGCACGACAGGCGAACACTGAAGCTTTCTTT.

The rearrangement joins TRBV5-8 to TRBJ2-1, with 7 bases lining up with TRBD2. The germline gives CDR1 SGHTS, CDR2 YDEGEE. V was clipped by 4 bases and J by 9 bases; unmatched bases: 7. The CDR3 length is 13 residues. The DNA of the CDR3 is TGTGCCAGCAGCCCGGGGGAGGGTGGTGAGCAGTTCTTC. This gives the protein CASSPGEGGEQFF.

A single count supports this clone. The V gene is TRBV13, the J gene TRBJ2-7; 8 nucleotides line up with TRBD1. The CDR3 runs 15 residues. CDR1 and CDR2 (germline): PRHDT, FYEKMQ (reference sequence). V trimming: 1 base; J trimming: 6 bases; junction bases outside the gene matches: 8. The CDR3 loop is CASSLVLQGGVEQYF. The CDR3 DNA reads TGTGCCAGCAGCTTAGTCCTACAGGGGGGAGTCGAGCAGTACTTC.

The chain carries TRBV6-5 and TRBJ2-7; no clear D. Germline values: CDR1 MNHEY, CDR2 SVGAGI. V lost 3 bases to trimming and J lost 2 bases, with 11 bases between them. The CDR3 has 14 amino acids. The CDR3 region is CASSYRYSAYEQYF. CDR3 bases: TGTGCCAGCAGTTATAGGTACAGCGCCTACGAGCAGTACTTC.

Regarding this clone: The sample holds other DNA sequences that translate to the same CDR3. V usage is TRBV6-5 and J usage is TRBJ1-4; no reliable D call. The germline CDR1 and CDR2 sequences are MNHEY and SVGAGI. V dropped 8 bases and J dropped 4 bases, with 8 bases sitting between them. The CDR3 totals 12 residues. The CDR3 spells CASGRGNEKLFF. DNA of the CDR3: TGTGCCAGCGGTCGGGGTAATGAAAAACTGTTTTTT.